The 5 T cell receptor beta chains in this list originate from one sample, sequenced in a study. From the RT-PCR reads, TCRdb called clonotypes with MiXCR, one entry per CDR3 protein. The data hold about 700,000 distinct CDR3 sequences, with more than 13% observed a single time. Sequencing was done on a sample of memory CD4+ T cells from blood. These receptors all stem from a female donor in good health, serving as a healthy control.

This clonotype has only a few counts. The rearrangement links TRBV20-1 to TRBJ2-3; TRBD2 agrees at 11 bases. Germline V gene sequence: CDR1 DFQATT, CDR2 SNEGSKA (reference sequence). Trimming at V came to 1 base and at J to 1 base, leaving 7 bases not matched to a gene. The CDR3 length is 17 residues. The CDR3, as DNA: TGCAGTGCTAGAGTTCCTAGCGGGAGGCTTCGCACAGATACGCAGTATTTT. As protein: CSARVPSGRLRTDTQYF.

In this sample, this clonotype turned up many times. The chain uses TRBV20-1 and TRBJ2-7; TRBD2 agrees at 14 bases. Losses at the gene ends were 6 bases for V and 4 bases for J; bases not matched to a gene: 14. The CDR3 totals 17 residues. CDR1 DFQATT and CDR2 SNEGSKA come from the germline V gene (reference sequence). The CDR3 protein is CSAQNTAGTSGRYEQYF. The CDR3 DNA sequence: TGCAGTGCCCAAAATACCGCCGGGACTAGCGGGAGATACGAGCAGTACTTC.

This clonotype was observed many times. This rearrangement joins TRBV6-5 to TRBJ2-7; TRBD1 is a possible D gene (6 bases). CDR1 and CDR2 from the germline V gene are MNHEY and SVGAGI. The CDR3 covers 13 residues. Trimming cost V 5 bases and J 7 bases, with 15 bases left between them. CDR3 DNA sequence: TGTGCCAGCAGTCCGACCCGAGACAGGGAGCAGTACTTC. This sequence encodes CASSPTRDREQYF.

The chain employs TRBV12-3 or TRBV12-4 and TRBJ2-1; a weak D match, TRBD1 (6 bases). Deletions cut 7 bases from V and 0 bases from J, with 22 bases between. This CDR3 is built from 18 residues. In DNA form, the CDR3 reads TGTGCCAGCACCCTTGAGGGACGACAGGCGAGCTCCTACAATGAGCAGTTCTTC. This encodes CASTLEGRQASSYNEQFF.

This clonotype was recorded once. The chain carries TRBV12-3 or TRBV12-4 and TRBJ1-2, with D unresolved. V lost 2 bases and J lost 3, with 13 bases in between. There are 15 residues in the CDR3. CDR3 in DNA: TGTGCCAGCAGTTTAAGCGCAGGAGATTACTATGGCTACACCTTC. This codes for CASSLSAGDYYGYTF.